A selection of T cell receptor beta chains follows, all from one sample in a study of spatial heterogeneity in lung cancer. TCRdb redid the calling of the 5' RACE reads with MiXCR, one entry per CDR3 protein. The sample includes over 35,000 distinct CDR3 sequences, over 9.5% of them seen just once. The specimen was PBMCs, collected at follow-up. These receptors were obtained from a female donor with early-stage non-small cell lung cancer. Each CDR3 is given with its conserved first and last residue. A D gene is named only where the DNA matches it firmly. The size field is filled for only some rows; it gives once, few, many or a size class.

CDR3 length: 14; clone size: few; D gene: -; J gene: TRBJ2-1; V gene: TRBV7-8; CDR3 DNA: TGTGCCAGCAGCTTACGCAGCCGCCTAAATGAGCAGTTCTTC; CDR3 protein: CASSLRSRLNEQFF
CDR3 length: 12; clone size: few; D gene: -; J gene: TRBJ1-5; V gene: TRBV19; CDR3 DNA: TGTGCCAGTAGTTCGAATCAGGGATCCGGGCATTTT; CDR3 protein: CASSSNQGSGHF
CDR3 length: 15; clone size: few; D gene: -; J gene: TRBJ1-1; V gene: TRBV5-1; CDR3 DNA: TGCGCCAGCAGCTTGGGAGGACAGCGGAACACTGAAGCTTTCTTT; CDR3 protein: CASSLGGQRNTEAFF
CDR3 length: 16; clone size: many; D gene: TRBD1; J gene: TRBJ1-5; V gene: TRBV5-5; CDR3 DNA: TGTGCCAGCAGCTTGGGGGACAGTACATACAATCAGCCCCAGCATTTT; CDR3 protein: CASSLGDSTYNQPQHF
CDR3 length: 15; clone size: -; D gene: -; J gene: TRBJ2-3; V gene: TRBV5-1; CDR3 DNA: TGCGCCAGCAGCTTAGTTGACCCGAGCACAGATACGCAGTATTTT; CDR3 protein: CASSLVDPSTDTQYF
CDR3 length: 16; clone size: -; D gene: -; J gene: TRBJ2-7; V gene: TRBV28; CDR3 DNA: TGTGCCAGCAGTTTAATTGGAGGTTGGACTCTGGACGAGCAGTACTTC; CDR3 protein: CASSLIGGWTLDEQYF
CDR3 length: 17; clone size: few; D gene: TRBD1; J gene: TRBJ2-5; V gene: TRBV7-2; CDR3 DNA: TGTGCCAGCAGCTTGCCCCGGACAGGCTCGGGCAAAGAGACCCAGTACTTC; CDR3 protein: CASSLPRTGSGKETQYF
CDR3 length: 17; clone size: -; D gene: -; J gene: TRBJ2-6; V gene: TRBV5-1; CDR3 DNA: TGCGCCAGCACCCTGGAAGGCCAGGGACCTGGGGCCAACGTCCTGACTTTC; CDR3 protein: CASTLEGQGPGANVLTF
CDR3 length: 14; clone size: many; D gene: -; J gene: TRBJ1-1; V gene: TRBV7-9; CDR3 DNA: TGTGCCAGCAGCCCCTCAGGGCGGATCACTGAAGCTTTCTTT; CDR3 protein: CASSPSGRITEAFF
CDR3 length: 12; clone size: many; D gene: -; J gene: TRBJ1-2; V gene: TRBV29-1; CDR3 DNA: TGCAGCGTCCCTGAAGGGGGGCAACCTTACACCTTC; CDR3 protein: CSVPEGGQPYTF
CDR3 length: 13; clone size: many; D gene: -; J gene: TRBJ1-5; V gene: TRBV7-9; CDR3 DNA: TGTGCCAGCCGGGACGGAGCCTATCAGCCCCAGCATTTT; CDR3 protein: CASRDGAYQPQHF
CDR3 length: 14; clone size: few; D gene: -; J gene: TRBJ2-3; V gene: TRBV5-6; CDR3 DNA: TGTGCCAGCAGCTTGGGGTACGGCACAGATACGCAGTATTTT; CDR3 protein: CASSLGYGTDTQYF
CDR3 length: 14; clone size: -; D gene: -; J gene: TRBJ1-5; V gene: TRBV7-9; CDR3 DNA: TGTGCCAGCAGCTTAGATGGGACATATCAGCCCCAGCATTTT; CDR3 protein: CASSLDGTYQPQHF
CDR3 length: 17; clone size: many; D gene: -; J gene: TRBJ2-7; V gene: TRBV21-1; CDR3 DNA: TGTGCCAGCAGCTCGACGTGCCGGGACCCTAACAACTACGAGCAGTACTTC; CDR3 protein: CASSSTCRDPNNYEQYF
CDR3 length: 16; clone size: -; D gene: TRBD1; J gene: TRBJ1-1; V gene: TRBV19; CDR3 DNA: TGTGCCAGTAGATCTAGACAGGGCTTCATGAACACTGAAGCTTTCTTT; CDR3 protein: CASRSRQGFMNTEAFF
CDR3 length: 14; clone size: -; D gene: TRBD1; J gene: TRBJ1-1; V gene: TRBV18; CDR3 DNA: TGTGCCAGCTCACCTCCAAGGGGGCAGACTGAAGCTTACTTT; CDR3 protein: CASSPPRGQTEAYF
CDR3 length: 12; clone size: -; D gene: -; J gene: TRBJ2-6; V gene: TRBV29-1; CDR3 DNA: TGCAGCGCTAGCTCTGGGGCCAACGTCCTGACTTTC; CDR3 protein: CSASSGANVLTF
CDR3 length: 14; clone size: many; D gene: -; J gene: TRBJ2-5; V gene: TRBV18; CDR3 DNA: TGTGCCAGCTCACCGCAGGGGTCGAGAGAGACCCAGTACTTC; CDR3 protein: CASSPQGSRETQYF
CDR3 length: 14; clone size: many; D gene: TRBD1; J gene: TRBJ1-2; V gene: TRBV7-2; CDR3 DNA: TGTGCCAGCACCTTTTCGACAGGGAACTATGGCTACACCTTC; CDR3 protein: CASTFSTGNYGYTF
CDR3 length: 12; clone size: few; D gene: -; J gene: TRBJ1-2; V gene: TRBV12-3/TRBV12-4; CDR3 DNA: TGTGCCATCGTAGGAAGGGGGGTAGGCTACACCTTC; CDR3 protein: CAIVGRGVGYTF
CDR3 length: 14; clone size: many; D gene: -; J gene: TRBJ1-2; V gene: TRBV20-1; CDR3 DNA: TGCAGTGCCAGCCCCGGGACGGGGGACTATGGCTACACCTTC; CDR3 protein: CSASPGTGDYGYTF
CDR3 length: 16; clone size: -; D gene: TRBD2; J gene: TRBJ2-2; V gene: TRBV10-2; CDR3 DNA: TGCGCCAGCAGTGATAGGCTAGCGGGGGCGAGCGGGGAGCTGTTTTTT; CDR3 protein: CASSDRLAGASGELFF
CDR3 length: 15; clone size: many; D gene: -; J gene: TRBJ2-3; V gene: TRBV5-1; CDR3 DNA: TGCGCCAGCAGCTTGAACAGGGCCGGGGCAGATACGCAGTATTTT; CDR3 protein: CASSLNRAGADTQYF
CDR3 length: 16; clone size: many; D gene: TRBD2; J gene: TRBJ2-7; V gene: TRBV10-1; CDR3 DNA: TGCGCCAGCAGTGACCCGGAAGGCGGGGGATCGGCCGAGCAGTACTTC; CDR3 protein: CASSDPEGGGSAEQYF
CDR3 length: 14; clone size: -; D gene: -; J gene: TRBJ2-7; V gene: TRBV7-2; CDR3 DNA: TGTGCCAGCAGCTACCGAGGGAACCCCTACGAGCAGTACTTC; CDR3 protein: CASSYRGNPYEQYF
CDR3 length: 14; clone size: few; D gene: -; J gene: TRBJ1-1; V gene: TRBV28; CDR3 DNA: TGTGCCAGCAGTTTACGCGACATAAACACTGAAGCTTTCTTT; CDR3 protein: CASSLRDINTEAFF
CDR3 length: 13; clone size: few; D gene: -; J gene: TRBJ1-2; V gene: TRBV7-9; CDR3 DNA: TGTGCCAGCAGCTTAGGCAGCCGGAATGGCTACACCTTC; CDR3 protein: CASSLGSRNGYTF
CDR3 length: 12; clone size: -; D gene: -; J gene: TRBJ2-7; V gene: TRBV15; CDR3 DNA: TGTGCCACCAGCAGAGATATGGCCGAGCAGTACTTC; CDR3 protein: CATSRDMAEQYF
CDR3 length: 14; clone size: many; D gene: -; J gene: TRBJ2-7; V gene: TRBV11-2; CDR3 DNA: TGTGCCAGCAGCTTAGATCGGCAGGTCGGGGAGCAGTACTTC; CDR3 protein: CASSLDRQVGEQYF
CDR3 length: 16; clone size: few; D gene: -; J gene: TRBJ2-2; V gene: TRBV5-1; CDR3 DNA: TGCGCCAGCAGCTTGGCCGGCTTCGCGAACACCGGGGAGCTGTTTTTT; CDR3 protein: CASSLAGFANTGELFF
CDR3 length: 14; clone size: few; D gene: TRBD1; J gene: TRBJ1-1; V gene: TRBV20-1; CDR3 DNA: TGCAGTGCTAGGGCAGGGGGCGGGTGGACTGAAGCTTTCTTT; CDR3 protein: CSARAGGGWTEAFF
CDR3 length: 18; clone size: -; D gene: -; J gene: TRBJ1-6; V gene: TRBV3-1; CDR3 DNA: TGTGCCAGCAGCCATTGGGAGGCAATGGCAACCAGCGGTTCACCCCTCCACTTT; CDR3 protein: CASSHWEAMATSGSPLHF
CDR3 length: 14; clone size: many; D gene: -; J gene: TRBJ2-7; V gene: TRBV30; CDR3 DNA: TGTGCCTGGGACGGACCGCCCCAGGGCTACGAGCAGTACTTC; CDR3 protein: CAWDGPPQGYEQYF
CDR3 length: 16; clone size: many; D gene: -; J gene: TRBJ1-4; V gene: TRBV29-1; CDR3 DNA: TGCAGCGTTGAAGAGGTCTGGCCCCGCAAGGATGAAAAACTGTTTTTT; CDR3 protein: CSVEEVWPRKDEKLFF
CDR3 length: 14; clone size: -; D gene: TRBD2; J gene: TRBJ2-7; V gene: TRBV13; CDR3 DNA: TGTGCCAGCAGTTCGACACTAGCGGGGTACGAGCAGTACTTC; CDR3 protein: CASSSTLAGYEQYF
CDR3 length: 13; clone size: few; D gene: -; J gene: TRBJ1-4; V gene: TRBV7-6; CDR3 DNA: TGTGCCAGCAGGTTGACGGTTGGTGAAAAACTGTTTTTT; CDR3 protein: CASRLTVGEKLFF
CDR3 length: 14; clone size: -; D gene: -; J gene: TRBJ2-2; V gene: TRBV3-1; CDR3 DNA: TGTGCCAGCAGCCAAGCTAGCACGAGTGGGGAGCTGTTTTTT; CDR3 protein: CASSQASTSGELFF
CDR3 length: 12; clone size: few; D gene: -; J gene: TRBJ1-1; V gene: TRBV30; CDR3 DNA: TGTGCCTGGCAGGGCACGAACACTGAAGCTTTCTTT; CDR3 protein: CAWQGTNTEAFF
CDR3 length: 15; clone size: -; D gene: -; J gene: TRBJ2-2; V gene: TRBV5-1; CDR3 DNA: TGCGCCAGCAACTTTACAGGGCCTGGTACCGGGGAGCTGTTTTTT; CDR3 protein: CASNFTGPGTGELFF
CDR3 length: 12; clone size: many; D gene: -; J gene: TRBJ2-3; V gene: TRBV5-4; CDR3 DNA: TGTGCCAGCACTGGGACCACAGATACGCAGTATTTT; CDR3 protein: CASTGTTDTQYF
CDR3 length: 14; clone size: few; D gene: -; J gene: TRBJ2-1; V gene: TRBV7-9; CDR3 DNA: TGTGCCAGCAGCCATTGGAGGGGGCGAAATGAGCAGTTCTTC; CDR3 protein: CASSHWRGRNEQFF
CDR3 length: 16; clone size: many; D gene: TRBD2; J gene: TRBJ2-2; V gene: TRBV29-1; CDR3 DNA: TGCAGCGTTATCGGCCGGACTAGCGGGAACACCGGGGAGCTGTTTTTT; CDR3 protein: CSVIGRTSGNTGELFF
CDR3 length: 14; clone size: few; D gene: -; J gene: TRBJ2-1; V gene: TRBV5-4; CDR3 DNA: TGTGCCAGCAGCTTGGATATGGTAGCCAATGAGCAGTTCTTC; CDR3 protein: CASSLDMVANEQFF
CDR3 length: 18; clone size: many; D gene: TRBD2; J gene: TRBJ2-2; V gene: TRBV4-3; CDR3 DNA: TGCGCCAGCAGCCAAGATCAAGGTAGCGGGGTTCTCGCCGGGGAGCTGTTTTTT; CDR3 protein: CASSQDQGSGVLAGELFF
CDR3 length: 13; clone size: many; D gene: -; J gene: TRBJ2-5; V gene: TRBV11-1; CDR3 DNA: TGTGCCAGCAGCTTAAAGCGCCAAGAGACCCAGTACTTC; CDR3 protein: CASSLKRQETQYF
CDR3 length: 13; clone size: few; D gene: TRBD1; J gene: TRBJ2-1; V gene: TRBV6-4; CDR3 DNA: TGTGCCAGCAGCCAACAGGGGCCGGATGAGCAGTTCTTC; CDR3 protein: CASSQQGPDEQFF
CDR3 length: 13; clone size: many; D gene: -; J gene: TRBJ1-1; V gene: TRBV29-1; CDR3 DNA: TGCAGCGCCAGACAGGTCTTGAACACTGAAGCTTTCTTT; CDR3 protein: CSARQVLNTEAFF
CDR3 length: 14; clone size: many; D gene: -; J gene: TRBJ2-3; V gene: TRBV5-1; CDR3 DNA: TGCGCCAGCAGCTTGCAATCGACAGGAGTTACGCAGTATTTT; CDR3 protein: CASSLQSTGVTQYF
CDR3 length: 13; clone size: few; D gene: -; J gene: TRBJ1-1; V gene: TRBV7-9; CDR3 DNA: TGTGCCAGCAGCTTAGCAGGTGTAGAGGTAGCTTTCTTT; CDR3 protein: CASSLAGVEVAFF
CDR3 length: 16; clone size: many; D gene: -; J gene: TRBJ1-4; V gene: TRBV9; CDR3 DNA: TGTGCCAGCAGCGCTCGACAGCTTGCAACTAATGAAAAACTGTTTTTT; CDR3 protein: CASSARQLATNEKLFF
CDR3 length: 11; clone size: few; D gene: -; J gene: TRBJ1-1; V gene: TRBV5-1; CDR3 DNA: TGCGCCAGCGTCGGCAACACTGAAGCTTTCTTT; CDR3 protein: CASVGNTEAFF
CDR3 length: 12; clone size: many; D gene: -; J gene: TRBJ1-2; V gene: TRBV20-1; CDR3 DNA: TGCAGTGCTAAAGACACGGACTATGGCTACACCTTC; CDR3 protein: CSAKDTDYGYTF